Below are 10 T cell receptor beta chains sequenced from a single sample in a study of response to subunit inactivated influenza vaccine. TCRdb itself ran the RT-PCR reads through MiXCR, one entry per CDR3 protein. The sample contains some 300,000 distinct CDR3 sequences, about 20% of which appear only once. This specimen consisted of PBMCs from blood, obtained less than 22 months after vaccination. These receptors all stem from a man aged 50 to 75 who received an inactivated influenza vaccine.

V and J are TRBV5-4 and TRBJ2-6, with a possible D match to TRBD1 (6 bases). The CDR3 has 17 residues. Trimming pared 4 bases from V and 0 bases from J, leaving 14 bases between. Germline V lookup: CDR1 SGHNT, CDR2 YYREEE (reference sequence). CDR3 protein: CASSQAQGRSGANVLTF. In DNA form, the CDR3 reads TGTGCCAGCAGCCAGGCACAGGGCCGCTCTGGGGCCAACGTCCTGACTTTC.

This clonotype was observed a few times. This chain joins TRBV7-2 and TRBJ1-1, with TRBD1 matching over 10 bases. Germline CDR1 is SGHTA and CDR2 is FQGNSA. V gave up 3 bases and J gave up 4 bases; unmatched junction bases: 2. This CDR3 is built from 14 residues. CDR3 residues: CASSFGTGATEAFF. Written as DNA, the CDR3 is TGTGCCAGCAGCTTTGGGACAGGGGCCACTGAAGCTTTCTTT.

This clonotype turned up a few times. The rearrangement uses TRBV28 and TRBJ1-2; a possible D gene is TRBD1 (6 bases). Germline CDR1 MDHEN, CDR2 SYDVKM. CDR3 size: 15 residues. V lost 6 bases, J lost 0 bases, and 14 bases lay in between. Written as DNA, the CDR3 is TGTGCCAGCAGATTAGACAGGTTGACTAACTATGGCTACACCTTC. Translation: CASRLDRLTNYGYTF.

This clonotype was detected only a few times. The J gene is TRBJ1-1, the V gene TRBV6-1, with a weak D call TRBD1 (6 bases). V gave up 8 bases and J gave up 6 bases, with 16 bases separating them. Germline lookup yields CDR1 MNHNS and CDR2 SASEGT. The CDR3 extends over 13 amino acids. The CDR3 sequence is CASGGRGDSEAFF. The CDR3 DNA reads TGTGCCAGCGGAGGGAGGGGGGACTCTGAAGCTTTCTTT.

This clonotype was seen only a few times. The V gene is TRBV12-3 or TRBV12-4, the J gene TRBJ1-2; D not resolved. The V end lost 1 base, the J end lost 0 bases, and 9 bases lay between the germline ends. The CDR3 covers 15 residues. CDR3 coding DNA: TGTGCCAGCAGTTTAGGGACGGAAGCTAACTATGGCTACACCTTC. It is translated as CASSLGTEANYGYTF.

The rearrangement uses TRBV28 and TRBJ2-2, with D perhaps TRBD1 (6 bases). The ends were cut back, 5 bases at V and 0 bases at J, with 16 bases in the middle. The CDR3 extends over 17 amino acids. CDR1 and CDR2 from the germline V gene are MDHEN and SYDVKM. The CDR3 DNA is TGTGCCAGCAGTCCCAGCCTTGGACAGTCGAACACCGGGGAGCTGTTTTTT. Translation gives CASSPSLGQSNTGELFF.

The V gene is TRBV5-1, the J gene TRBJ1-1, with a weak D call TRBD1 (5 bases). Trimming shortened V by 2 bases and J by 6 bases, and 23 bases separated the two germline ends. Per the germline V gene, CDR1 is SGHRS and CDR2 is YFSETQ. CDR3 length equals 17 residues. CDR3 nucleotides: TGCGCCAGCAGCTTATTGGCTGAACGTCGAGGGGACCCTGAAGCTTTCTTT. This translates into CASSLLAERRGDPEAFF.

The V and J genes are TRBV12-3 or TRBV12-4 and TRBJ2-1; 15 positions match TRBD2. The CDR3 is made up of 16 amino acids. Trimming cost V 3 bases and J 9 bases; bases outside gene matches: 6. This CDR3 reads CASSFGTSGRSTEQFF. The CDR3 nucleotides read TGTGCCAGCAGTTTCGGGACTAGCGGGAGGAGTACTGAGCAGTTCTTC.

This clonotype was observed a few times. The chain joins TRBV12-3 or TRBV12-4 to TRBJ1-2; the D gene is possibly TRBD1 (5 bases). V was cut by 6 bases and J by 8 bases, with 31 bases left in between. The CDR3 loop spans 18 amino acids. CDR3 residues: CASRSGSGLKWGRPGYTF. The CDR3, as DNA: TGTGCCAGCAGAAGTGGGTCAGGCTTAAAGTGGGGACGGCCGGGCTACACCTTC.

This clonotype has only a few counts. CDR3 amino acids: CSARDPTGTNEKLFF. The DNA for the CDR3 is TGCAGTGCTAGAGATCCGACAGGGACTAATGAAAAACTGTTTTTT. The chain combines TRBV20-1 with TRBJ1-4; 7 nucleotides agree with TRBD1. The CDR3 contains 15 residues. With 0 bases clipped from V and 2 bases from J, the junction kept 3 bases outside the gene matches. Looked up from germline, CDR1 is DFQATT and CDR2 is SNEGSKA (reference sequence).